Listed here is a single T cell receptor (beta chain). Antigen specificity is unknown. These data are taken from a study of cytomegalovirus exposure and HLA in healthy donors. The overall study: Around 80 million unique TCR sequences came from HLA-typed donors in an early release. Falling in the Caucasian-associated ancestry cluster were about 82% of around 370 genotyped donors. The study, taken as a whole, reports: Later on, an analysis found that several of the most significant clusters appeared to be linked to common viral pathogens, which included parvovirus B19. In vitro work confirmed that three CMV-associated chains recognize CMV antigens.

PCR was performed using 60 Vbeta and 13 Jbeta primers. TCRdb keeps only in-frame clones here, not all; method: immunoSEQ multiplex PCR. The data hold roughly 180,000 clones, with roughly 74% observed a single time. Trimming removed 3 bases from V and 8 bases from J, with 13 bases in between. Germline assignment: CDR1 SNHLY and CDR2 FYNNEI. This CDR3 is built from 13 residues. Sequencing used PBMCs. The TCR was taken from a female donor in good health and CMV-seronegative. The chain combines TRBV2 with TRBJ1-2; D remains unclear. The DNA for the CDR3 is TGTGCCAGCAGTGATTTGGAGGGTCGAGGCTACACCTTC. It codes for CASSDLEGRGYTF. Drawing the rest from reference TRBV2 and TRBJ1-2, the complete variable domain is EPEVTQTPSHQVTQMGQEVILRCVPISNHLYFYWYRQILGQKVEFLVSFYNNEISEKSEIFDDQFSVERPDGSNFTLKIRSTKLEDSAMYFCASSDLEGRGYTFGSGTRLTVV.